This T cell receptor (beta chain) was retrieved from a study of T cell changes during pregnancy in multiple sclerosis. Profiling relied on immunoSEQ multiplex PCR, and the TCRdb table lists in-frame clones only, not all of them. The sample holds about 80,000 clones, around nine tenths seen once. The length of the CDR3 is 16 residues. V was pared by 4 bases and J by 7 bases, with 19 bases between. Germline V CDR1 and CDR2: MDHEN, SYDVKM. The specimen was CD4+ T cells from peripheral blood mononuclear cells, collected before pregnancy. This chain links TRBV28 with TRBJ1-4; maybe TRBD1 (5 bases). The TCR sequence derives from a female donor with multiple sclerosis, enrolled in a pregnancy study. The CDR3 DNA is TGTGCCAGCAGTTCAAGTTCCCGGCAGGGTAGTGAAAAACTGTTTTTT. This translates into CASSSSSRQGSEKLFF.